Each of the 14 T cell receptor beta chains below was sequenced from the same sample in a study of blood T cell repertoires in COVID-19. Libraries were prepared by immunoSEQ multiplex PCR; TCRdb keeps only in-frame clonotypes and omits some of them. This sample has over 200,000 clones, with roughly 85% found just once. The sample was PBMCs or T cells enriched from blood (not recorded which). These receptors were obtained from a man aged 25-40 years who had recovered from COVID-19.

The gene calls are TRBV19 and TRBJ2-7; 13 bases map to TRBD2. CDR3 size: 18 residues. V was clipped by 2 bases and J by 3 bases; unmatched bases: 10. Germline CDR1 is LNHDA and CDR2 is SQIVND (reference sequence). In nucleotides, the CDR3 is TGTGCCAGTAGTATATCGGGGGGACTAGCGGGAACCTTCTACGAGCAGTACTTC. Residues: CASSISGGLAGTFYEQYF.

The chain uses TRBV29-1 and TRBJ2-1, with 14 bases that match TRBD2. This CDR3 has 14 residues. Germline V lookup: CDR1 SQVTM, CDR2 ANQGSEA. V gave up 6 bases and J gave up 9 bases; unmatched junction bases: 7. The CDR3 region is CSVAGTSGRGEQFF. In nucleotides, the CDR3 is TGCAGCGTAGCCGGGACTAGCGGGAGAGGTGAGCAGTTCTTC.

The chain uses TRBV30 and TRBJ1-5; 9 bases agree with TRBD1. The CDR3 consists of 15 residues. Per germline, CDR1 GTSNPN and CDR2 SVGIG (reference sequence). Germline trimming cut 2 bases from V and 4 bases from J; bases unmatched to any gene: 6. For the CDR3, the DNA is TGTGCCTGGAGTCCGACGGACAGGGGAAATCAGCCCCAGCATTTT. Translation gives CAWSPTDRGNQPQHF. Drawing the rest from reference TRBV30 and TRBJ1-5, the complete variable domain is SQTIHQWPATLVQPVGSPLSLECTVEGTSNPNLYWYRQAAGRGLQLLFYSVGIGQISSEVPQNLSASRPQDRQFILSSKKLLLSDSGFYLCAWSPTDRGNQPQHFGDGTRLSIL.

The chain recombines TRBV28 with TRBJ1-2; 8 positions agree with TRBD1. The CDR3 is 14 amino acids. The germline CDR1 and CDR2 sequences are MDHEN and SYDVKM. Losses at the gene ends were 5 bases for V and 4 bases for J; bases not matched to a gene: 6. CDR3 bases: TGTGCCAGCAGTGGACAGGGACGACTCTATGGCTACACCTTC. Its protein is CASSGQGRLYGYTF.

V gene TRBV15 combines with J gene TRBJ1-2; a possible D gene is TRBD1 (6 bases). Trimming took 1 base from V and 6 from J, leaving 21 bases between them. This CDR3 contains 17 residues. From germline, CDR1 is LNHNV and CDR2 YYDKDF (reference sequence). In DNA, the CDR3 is TGTGCCACCAGCAGAGGACAGGTTAACACCCGCGCGGATGGCTACACCTTC. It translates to CATSRGQVNTRADGYTF.

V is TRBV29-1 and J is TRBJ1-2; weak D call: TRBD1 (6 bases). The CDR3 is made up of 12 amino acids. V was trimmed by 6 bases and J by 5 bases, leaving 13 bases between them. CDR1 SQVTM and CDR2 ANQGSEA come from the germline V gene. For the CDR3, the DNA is TGCAGCGTAAAGAGGGGGGGGTATGGCTACACCTTC. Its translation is CSVKRGGYGYTF.

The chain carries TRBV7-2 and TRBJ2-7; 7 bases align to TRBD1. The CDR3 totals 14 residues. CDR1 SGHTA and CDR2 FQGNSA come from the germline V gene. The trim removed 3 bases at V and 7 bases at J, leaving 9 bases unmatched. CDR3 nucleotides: TGTGCCAGCAGCTTGGGACAGAGCAGAAGGGAGCAGTACTTC. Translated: CASSLGQSRREQYF.

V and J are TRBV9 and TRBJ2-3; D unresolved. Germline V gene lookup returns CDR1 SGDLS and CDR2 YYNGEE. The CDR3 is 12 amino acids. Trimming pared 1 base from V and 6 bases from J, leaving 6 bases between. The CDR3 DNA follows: TGTGCCAGCAGCGTATTTTCTGATACGCAGTATTTT. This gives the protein CASSVFSDTQYF.

CDR3 protein: CASSSSVATTNEKLFF. The CDR3 DNA reads as TGTGCCAGCAGCTCCTCAGTAGCCACAACTAATGAAAAACTGTTTTTT. V usage is TRBV7-9 and J usage is TRBJ1-4; no clear D. Trimming removed 4 bases at V and 0 bases at J, with 12 bases between. Germline loops: CDR1 SEHNR, CDR2 FQNEAQ (reference sequence). This CDR3 spans 16 amino acids. Combining the CDR3 with reference TRBV7-9 and TRBJ1-4 gives the whole variable domain DTGVSQNPRHKITKRGQNVTFRCDPISEHNRLYWYRQTLGQGPEFLTYFQNEAQLEKSRLLSDRFSAERPKGSFSTLEIQRTEQGDSAMYLCASSSSVATTNEKLFFGSGTQLSVL.

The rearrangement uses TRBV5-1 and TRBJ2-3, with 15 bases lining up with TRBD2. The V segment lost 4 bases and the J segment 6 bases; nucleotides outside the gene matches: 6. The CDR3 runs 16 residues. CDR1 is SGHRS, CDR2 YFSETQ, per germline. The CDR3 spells CASSGGTSGGRDTQYF. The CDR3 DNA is TGCGCCAGCAGCGGCGGGACTAGCGGGGGGCGGGATACGCAGTATTTT. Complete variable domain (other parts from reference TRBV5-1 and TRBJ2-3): KAGVTQTPRYLIKTRGQQVTLSCSPISGHRSVSWYQQTPGQGLQFLFEYFSETQRNKGNFPGRFSGRQFSNSRSEMNVSTLELGDSALYLCASSGGTSGGRDTQYFGPGTRLTVL.

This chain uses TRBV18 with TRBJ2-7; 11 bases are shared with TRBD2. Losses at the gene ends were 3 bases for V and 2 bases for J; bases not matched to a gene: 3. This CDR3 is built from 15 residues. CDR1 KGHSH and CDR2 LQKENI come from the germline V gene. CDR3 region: CASSPRLAGTYEQYF. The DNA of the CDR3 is TGTGCCAGCTCACCCCGACTAGCGGGGACCTACGAGCAGTACTTC.

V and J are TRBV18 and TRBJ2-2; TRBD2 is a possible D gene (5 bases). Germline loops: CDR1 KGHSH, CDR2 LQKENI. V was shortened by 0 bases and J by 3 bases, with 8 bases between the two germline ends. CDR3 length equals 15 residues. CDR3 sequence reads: CASSPPTGYTGELFF. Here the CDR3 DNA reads TGTGCCAGCTCACCACCGACGGGGTACACCGGGGAGCTGTTTTTT.

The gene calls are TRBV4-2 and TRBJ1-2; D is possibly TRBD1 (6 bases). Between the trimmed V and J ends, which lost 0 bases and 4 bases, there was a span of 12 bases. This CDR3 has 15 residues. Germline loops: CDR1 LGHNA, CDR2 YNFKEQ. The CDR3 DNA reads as TGTGCCAGCAGCCAAGAAATTCAGGGGACCTATGGCTACACCTTC. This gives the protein CASSQEIQGTYGYTF.

In DNA form, the CDR3 reads TGTGCCACCAGCAGAGATGTGAGACTAGCGGGAAGGGCAGATACGCAGTATTTT. It translates to CATSRDVRLAGRADTQYF. This chain uses TRBV15 with TRBJ2-3; TRBD2 agrees at 11 bases. The germline CDR1 and CDR2 sequences are LNHNV and YYDKDF (reference sequence). V shed 0 bases, J shed 4 bases, and the junction held 9 bases outside the gene matches. The CDR3 has 18 residues.